This passage covers 20 T cell receptor beta chains from one sample sequenced in a study of T cells after yellow fever vaccination. TCRdb re-analysed the 5' RACE reads in MiXCR, keeping a single row per CDR3 protein. The sample includes approximately 550,000 distinct CDR3 sequences, approximately 13% of them seen just once. The sequences come from PBMCs, collected on the day of the yellow fever booster vaccination. The source is a man between 25 and 39 years old who received the YFV17D yellow fever vaccine.

This clonotype was observed a handful of times. The chain employs TRBV18 and TRBJ2-3; D unclear. The length of the CDR3 is 14 residues. Germline CDR1 KGHSH, CDR2 LQKENI. V lost 3 bases and J lost 2, with 9 bases in between. The CDR3 reads CASSPPHHTDTQYF. In DNA form, the CDR3 reads TGTGCCAGCTCACCCCCCCACCACACAGATACGCAGTATTTT.

The CDR3 here is CASRPLIGTQGRLAGELFF. CDR3 DNA sequence: TGTGCCAGCCGTCCCCTCATAGGGACCCAAGGCCGCCTGGCCGGGGAGCTGTTTTTT. The chain employs TRBV11-1 and TRBJ2-2; D tentatively reads TRBD1 or TRBD2 (5 bases each). Germline loops: CDR1 SGHAT, CDR2 FQDESV (reference sequence). This CDR3 spans 19 amino acids. Trimming stripped 8 bases from V and 6 bases from J, with 31 bases between.

The chain recombines TRBV29-1 with TRBJ1-6, with D hard to call. The CDR3 sequence is 13 residues long. Trimming took off 4 bases at V and 8 bases at J, with 12 bases between the two ends. The V gene's germline CDR1 is SQVTM and CDR2 ANQGSEA. CDR3 nucleotide sequence: TGCAGCGTTGGCCGGGAGGCAGATTCACCCCTCCACTTT. It specifies CSVGREADSPLHF.

This clonotype has only a few counts. This chain connects TRBV12-3 or TRBV12-4 to TRBJ2-1; tentative D call: TRBD2 (5 bases). The V and J ends lost 0 bases and 4 bases respectively, with 13 bases between them. The CDR3 is made up of 16 amino acids. In nucleotides, the CDR3 is TGTGCCAGCAGTTTAGCATTGGGGAGTGGTTACAATGAGCAGTTCTTC. Protein product: CASSLALGSGYNEQFF.

The V call is TRBV6-4, the J call TRBJ2-1; D possibly matches TRBD1 or TRBD2 (5 bases each). The germline V gene encodes CDR1 MRHNA and CDR2 SNTAGT. The CDR3 sequence is 15 residues long. Trimming took off 5 bases at V and 7 bases at J, with 18 bases between the two ends. CDR3: CASSHGGGKWNEQFF. The CDR3 nucleotides read TGTGCCAGCAGTCATGGGGGTGGGAAGTGGAATGAGCAGTTCTTC.

The V gene is TRBV9, the J gene TRBJ1-3; D not resolved. Trimming pared 7 bases from V and 0 bases from J, leaving 11 bases between. CDR1 and CDR2 from the germline V gene are SGDLS and YYNGEE. CDR3 length: 14 amino acids. CDR3 DNA: TGTGCCAGCTCTGATTCCAGCTCTGGAAACACCATATATTTT. Residues: CASSDSSSGNTIYF.

This clonotype has more than one count but fewer than ten. The rearrangement links TRBV30 to TRBJ2-1; TRBD1 might be the D (5 bases). CDR1 is GTSNPN, CDR2 SVGIG, per germline (reference sequence). This CDR3 has 12 residues. Trimming removed 2 bases at V and 5 bases at J, with 7 bases between. The DNA of the CDR3 is TGTGCCTGGAGTCCGACAGACAATGAGCAGTTCTTC. It translates to CAWSPTDNEQFF.

CDR3 bases: TGTGCCAGCAGTGACACAAGGGTCGGGGAGACCCAGTACTTC. Residues: CASSDTRVGETQYF. The rearrangement uses TRBV6-4 and TRBJ2-5; D gene unclear. Trimming stripped 2 bases from V and 5 bases from J, with 12 bases between. This CDR3 comprises 14 residues. The V gene's germline CDR1 is MRHNA and CDR2 SNTAGT.

In this sample, this clonotype turned up many times. The CDR3 region has the DNA TGTGCCAGCAGGAACAGGGTTGGTATCGGTGGCTACACCTTC. This gives the protein CASRNRVGIGGYTF. The rearrangement links TRBV11-2 to TRBJ1-2, with D possibly being TRBD1 (6 bases). Trimming stripped 6 bases from V and 7 bases from J, with 18 bases between. CDR1 is SGHAT, CDR2 FQNNGV, per germline. This CDR3 is 14 amino acids long.

This clonotype was found a few times. The chain recombines TRBV7-2 with TRBJ1-2; 9 nucleotides align to TRBD1. Germline values: CDR1 SGHTA, CDR2 FQGNSA. V gave up 5 bases and J gave up 1 base; unmatched junction bases: 5. The CDR3 is made up of 15 amino acids. The CDR3 region has the DNA TGTGCCAGCAGCCCAGGACAGGGGTTTAACTATGGCTACACCTTC. Protein product: CASSPGQGFNYGYTF. Together with reference TRBV7-2 and TRBJ1-2, the CDR3 gives the full variable domain: GAGVSQSPSNKVTEKGKDVELRCDPISGHTALYWYRQSLGQGLEFLIYFQGNSAPDKSGLPSDRFSAERTGGSVSTLTIQRTQQEDSAVYLCASSPGQGFNYGYTFGSGTRLTVV.

This clonotype has just a few counts. The rearrangement links TRBV3-1 to TRBJ2-2; D ambiguous. This CDR3 is 16 amino acids long. Trimming left V 1 base short and J 4 bases short, with 13 bases between. Germline CDR1 is LGHDT and CDR2 is YNNKEL (reference sequence). The CDR3 sequence is CASSQGSTSGTGELFF. CDR3 nucleotides: TGTGCCAGCAGCCAAGGATCCACTTCGGGCACCGGGGAGCTGTTTTTT.

The rearrangement uses TRBV28 and TRBJ2-7; D remains unclear. The CDR3 runs 12 residues. Germline V lookup: CDR1 MDHEN, CDR2 SYDVKM. Trimming stripped 4 bases from V and 7 bases from J, with 11 bases between. The DNA of the CDR3 is TGTGCCAGCAGTTCCGCTAAGAGGGAGCAGTACTTC. Translation gives CASSSAKREQYF.

This clonotype showed up many times. V and J are TRBV18 and TRBJ2-7, with D perhaps TRBD1 or TRBD2 (5 bases each). The V end lost 6 bases, the J end lost 2 bases, and 14 bases lay between the germline ends. The germline V gene has CDR1 KGHSH and CDR2 LQKENI. There are 14 residues in the CDR3. DNA for the CDR3: TGTGCCAGCTCCCCCGGGACGGCGGCCTACGAGCAGTACTTC. It yields the protein CASSPGTAAYEQYF. The full variable domain, completed using reference TRBV18 and TRBJ2-7, is NAGVMQNPRHLVRRRGQEARLRCSPMKGHSHVYWYRQLPEEGLKFMVYLQKENIIDESGMPKERFSAEFPKEGPSILRIQQVVRGDSAAYFCASSPGTAAYEQYFGPGTRLTVT.

This clonotype was seen more than once but under ten times. The rearrangement links TRBV12-3 or TRBV12-4 to TRBJ1-2, with D possibly matching TRBD1 (6 bases). This CDR3 is 16 amino acids long. V lost 0 bases and J 3 bases, leaving 14 bases between the germline ends. As DNA, the CDR3 is TGTGCCAGCAGTTTAGCGCCGACCACAGGGTACTATGGCTACACCTTC. This sequence encodes CASSLAPTTGYYGYTF.

There are many counts of this clonotype. This chain joins TRBV12-3 or TRBV12-4 and TRBJ2-7; D gene unclear. The CDR3 runs 12 residues. Deletions cut 8 bases from V and 5 bases from J, with 13 bases between. The CDR3 here is CASALGSNEQYF. CDR3 in DNA: TGTGCCAGCGCCCTCGGGTCGAACGAGCAGTACTTC.

The rearrangement joins TRBV12-3 or TRBV12-4 to TRBJ2-1; possible D gene TRBD2, 5 bases. Trimming left V 6 bases short and J 12 bases short, with 21 bases between. There are 14 residues in the CDR3. Here the CDR3 DNA reads TGTGCCAGCAGCCTTACCCCCGGGTGGGCGGGGCAGTTCTTC. Translating it yields CASSLTPGWAGQFF.

The chain links TRBV6-2 or TRBV6-3 to TRBJ2-7; 7 nucleotides agree with TRBD1. Germline CDR1 and CDR2: MNHEY and SVGEGT. V shed 7 bases, J shed 4 bases, and the junction held 7 bases outside the gene matches. This CDR3 has 13 residues. CDR3 protein: CASTDRYRYEQYF. In DNA, the CDR3 is TGTGCCAGCACGGACAGGTACCGGTACGAGCAGTACTTC.

The CDR3 DNA follows: TGTGCCTGGAGTGGGGTCCTGGGGGGACAGGGTTTCTACAATGAGCAGTTCTTC. It encodes CAWSGVLGGQGFYNEQFF. The chain has TRBV30 and TRBJ2-1; TRBD1 agrees at 9 bases. The CDR3 length is 18 residues. Germline CDR1 reads GTSNPN; CDR2 reads SVGIG (reference sequence). V was pared by 1 base and J by 3 bases, with 13 bases of the junction left unmatched.

This clonotype was observed a few times. V and J are TRBV6-1 and TRBJ1-6; D not certain. There are 15 residues in the CDR3. V gave up 0 bases and J gave up 7 bases, with 10 bases separating them. In germline, CDR1 is MNHNS, CDR2 SASEGT. CDR3 region: CASSEATGWNSPLHF. The CDR3 region has the DNA TGTGCCAGCAGTGAAGCGACCGGTTGGAATTCACCCCTCCACTTT.

J is TRBJ2-1 and V is TRBV5-1; the D gene is possibly TRBD1 (6 bases). The V gene lost 1 base and the J gene lost 2 bases, with 16 bases spanning the gap. The CDR3 runs 17 residues. Germline assignment: CDR1 SGHRS and CDR2 YFSETQ. Here the CDR3 DNA reads TGCGCCAGCAGCTTGACAGGGACCAGTTTCGCCTACAATGAGCAGTTCTTC. This codes for CASSLTGTSFAYNEQFF.